These 30 T cell receptor beta chains share one sample of origin, sequenced in a study of tissue T cells after allogeneic stem cell transplantation. Profiled with immunoSEQ multiplex PCR; TCRdb holds only in-frame clones, not every one. The data show 8,500 to 9,000 clones, 35% to 50% seen once. The time point is: mouse harvest day 7 after allogeneic transplant. Mouse grafts combined 10^7 T-cell-depleted bone marrow cells with 10^6 splenic CD5+ T cells. Sequencing input: skin. Receptors were obtained from a female BALB/c mouse given C57BL/6 T cells with graft-versus-host disease after an allogeneic hematopoietic cell transplant.

Turning to this clone: Mouse gene names and germline throughout. The DNA ends 1 residue before the CDR3 does, and the rest of the CDR3 is filled in from the germline J gene. The chain employs TRBV26 and TRBJ2-5; D may be TRBD2 (6 bases). The CDR3 runs 15 residues. The V gene's germline CDR1 is KGHPV and CDR2 FQNQEV (reference sequence). V was trimmed by 0 bases and J by 3 bases, leaving 10 bases between them. Here the CDR3 reads CASSLSSWGQDTQYF. The CDR3 DNA, read in part, is TGTGCCAGCAGTCTGTCGTCCTGGGGACAAGACACCCAGTAC.

As for this clone: The genes and germline here are from mouse. The CDR3 end is not reached by the read, which stops 1 residue before it; the germline J gene fills it in. The V call is TRBV26, the J call TRBJ2-5; maybe TRBD1 (6 bases). The germline V gene encodes CDR1 KGHPV and CDR2 FQNQEV (reference sequence). There are 12 residues in the CDR3. V shed 4 bases and J shed 4 bases, with 6 bases lying between them. The CDR3 DNA, read in part, is TGTGCCAGCAGTCGGGACAAAGACACCCAGTAC. Residues: CASSRDKDTQY. In full, the CDR3 reads CASSRDKDTQYF.

To note about this clone: Genes and germline are mouse. Coverage ceases 1 residue before the CDR3 finishes, and the germline J gene fills in the end. This chain links TRBV26 with TRBJ2-7; D perhaps matches TRBD1 (6 bases). The CDR3 runs to 13 residues. The V gene lost 3 bases and the J gene lost 3 bases, with 9 bases spanning the gap. CDR1 and CDR2 from the germline V gene are KGHPV and FQNQEV (reference sequence). Here the CDR3 reads CASSLPTGYEQYF. Partial CDR3 DNA: TGTGCCAGCAGTCTCCCGACAGGCTATGAACAGTAC.

Concerning this clone: All gene names here are mouse names. The read terminates 1 residue before the CDR3 end, so the remaining end is supplied by the germline J gene. The chain recombines TRBV12-1 with TRBJ2-3, with 8 bases that match TRBD2. CDR1 SGHSN and CDR2 HYEKVE come from the germline V gene. CDR3 size: 15 residues. V shed 4 bases, J shed 1 base, and the junction held 6 bases outside the gene matches. Partial CDR3 DNA: TGTGCCAGCTCCCTCGGGACTGGAGGTGCAGAAACGCTGTAT. Protein sequence: CASSLGTGGAETLY. The entire CDR3 protein reads CASSLGTGGAETLYF.

As for this clone: The listed genes are named as in mouse. The part of the CDR3 DNA that was read is TGTGCCAGCAGTCTGTTGACAGGGGGCGGCTCCGACTACACC. It encodes CASSLLTGGGSDYT. The entire CDR3 reads CASSLLTGGGSDYTF. This chain connects TRBV26 to TRBJ1-2; 10 bases agree with TRBD1. The read terminates 1 residue before the CDR3 end, so the remaining end is supplied by the germline J gene. Germline CDR1 and CDR2: KGHPV and FQNQEV (reference sequence). The CDR3 is made up of 15 amino acids. V lost 1 base to trimming and J lost 4 bases; unmatched junction nucleotides: 3.

In its sample, this clone was seen a few times. Gene and germline names: mouse. The read ends 1 residue before the CDR3 terminus; that terminus is restored from the germline J gene. The chain uses TRBV26 and TRBJ1-4; tentatively, D is TRBD1 (6 bases). V lost 6 bases, J lost 0 bases, and 8 bases lay in between. Germline V CDR1 and CDR2: KGHPV, FQNQEV (reference sequence). This CDR3 has 14 amino acids. The CDR3 sequence: CASRDRFSNERLFF. CDR3 DNA (partial): TGTGCCAGCAGAGACAGGTTTTCCAACGAAAGATTATTT.

This clone is termed medium-sized (0.01 to 0.1%). The listed genes are named as in mouse. The sequence runs out 1 residue before the end of the CDR3; the remainder is reconstructed from the germline J gene. The gene calls are TRBV13-1 and TRBJ2-7, with no clear D. V lost 1 base, J lost 4 bases, and 6 bases lay in between. Germline V gene lookup returns CDR1 NSHNY and CDR2 SYGAGN. The CDR3 covers 12 residues. This chain's CDR3 is CASSDPSYEQYF. Incomplete CDR3 DNA: TGTGCCAGCAGTGATCCCAGTTATGAACAGTAC.

A note on this clone: Genes here carry mouse names. Read coverage stops 1 residue before the CDR3 terminus; the germline J gene supplies the remainder. The chain employs TRBV26 and TRBJ2-3, with 7 bases identical to TRBD1. V shed 4 bases, J shed 3 bases, and the junction held 4 bases outside the gene matches. This CDR3 is built from 14 residues. Germline CDR1 and CDR2: KGHPV and FQNQEV (reference sequence). The DNA read from the CDR3 is TGTGCCAGCAGTCCGACAGGGAAGGCAGAAACGCTGTAT. The encoded protein is CASSPTGKAETLY. The complete CDR3 sequence is CASSPTGKAETLYF.

With regard to this clone: Any gene name here is a mouse gene name. The read ends 1 residue before the CDR3 terminus; that terminus is restored from the germline J gene. This chain joins TRBV13-2 and TRBJ2-4; 8 bases agree with TRBD2. The V segment lost 2 bases and the J segment 0 bases; nucleotides outside the gene matches: 2. This CDR3 has 15 residues. CDR1 NNHNN and CDR2 SYGAGS come from the germline V gene (reference sequence). The sequenced part of the CDR3 DNA is TGTGCCAGCGGTGACTGGGGGGCGAGTCAAAACACCTTGTAC. Translating gives CASGDWGASQNTLY. The whole CDR3 protein is CASGDWGASQNTLYF.

This clone occurred once. Here the gene names and germline are mouse. CDR3 residues: CASSLLGGRQDTQYF. CDR3 DNA (partial): TGTGCCAGCAGTTTACTGGGGGGGCGCCAAGACACCCAGTAC. This rearrangement joins TRBV14 to TRBJ2-5, with 11 bases aligning to TRBD2. The CDR3 end lies 1 residue beyond the end of the read and is filled in from the germline J gene. This CDR3 is 15 amino acids long. The junction had 1 base not matched to a gene; V was cut back by 2 bases and J by 2 bases. The germline CDR1 and CDR2 sequences are SGHDT and FRDEAV.

About this clone itself: Germline and genes here are mouse. The DNA read from the CDR3 is TGTGCCAGCAGTCCAGGGGGGGGGCGGAATTCGCCCCTCTAC. As protein: CASSPGGGRNSPLY. The whole CDR3 protein is CASSPGGGRNSPLYF. The V and J genes are TRBV26 and TRBJ1-6; TRBD1 matches 7 bases. The read gets to within 1 residue of the CDR3 end, and the germline J gene fills in the rest. TRBJ1-6 is recorded as an ORF, its role being uncertain. V trimming: 4 bases; J trimming: 7 bases; junction bases outside the gene matches: 7. Germline assignment: CDR1 KGHPV and CDR2 FQNQEV (reference sequence). This CDR3 region has 15 residues.

This clone was counted between two and nine times. Mouse gene names apply. The read ends 1 residue early relative to the CDR3; the germline J gene fills the gap. The rearrangement joins TRBV26 to TRBJ2-3; TRBD2 agrees at 7 bases. The V gene's germline CDR1 is KGHPV and CDR2 FQNQEV (reference sequence). The CDR3 loop spans 16 amino acids. Trimming cost V 2 bases and J 0 bases; bases outside gene matches: 5. CDR3: CASSLPGGSSAETLYF. The DNA read from the CDR3 is TGTGCCAGCAGTCTGCCTGGGGGATCTAGTGCAGAAACGCTGTAT. The variable domain in full, completed from reference TRBV26 and TRBJ2-3, reads NSKVIQTPRYLVKGQGQKAKMRCIPEKGHPVVFWYQQNKNNEFKFLINFQNQEVLQQIDMTEKRFSAECPSNSPCSLEIQSSEAGDSALYLCASSLPGGSSAETLYFGSGTRLTVL.

This clone occurred once. Gene names and germline refer to mouse. The CDR3 is cut off 1 residue early in the read; its end comes from the germline J gene. The genes are TRBV13-1 and TRBJ2-5, with 7 bases that match TRBD2. Per germline, CDR1 NSHNY and CDR2 SYGAGN. CDR3 size: 15 residues. V dropped 4 bases and J dropped 0; count of bases not matched to a gene: 5. CDR3 sequence reads: CASSLLLGNQDTQYF. CDR3 DNA, as far as it was read: TGTGCCAGCAGTCTCCTACTGGGGAACCAAGACACCCAGTAC.

Regarding this clone: Gene names and germline match the mouse. The sequence runs out 1 residue before the end of the CDR3; the remainder is reconstructed from the germline J gene. The sample carries other DNA sequences with the same CDR3. This sequence joins TRBV13-2 and TRBJ2-5; D is uncertain. Trimming shortened V by 0 bases and J by 6 bases, and 2 bases separated the two germline ends. The CDR3 contains 11 residues. The germline gives CDR1 NNHNN, CDR2 SYGAGS (reference sequence). The CDR3 loop is CASGDGDTQYF. The CDR3 DNA, read in part, is TGTGCCAGCGGTGATGGCGACACCCAGTAC.

Turning to this clone: Mouse names are used for the genes. This same CDR3 is encoded by further DNA sequences in the sample. CDR3 sequence: CASSLQISNERLFF. Partial CDR3 DNA: TGTGCCAGCAGTCTACAGATATCCAACGAAAGATTATTT. The V call is TRBV26, the J call TRBJ1-4; D gene unclear. The CDR3 is cut off 1 residue early in the read; its end comes from the germline J gene. The CDR3 sequence is 14 residues long. Looked up from germline, CDR1 is KGHPV and CDR2 is FQNQEV (reference sequence). V lost 3 bases and J 2 bases, leaving 7 bases between the germline ends.

On this clone: Mouse gene names apply. The CDR3 extends 1 residue past the end of the read, so its final part is completed from the germline J gene. The V gene is TRBV12-1, the J gene TRBJ2-5, with 8 bases lining up with TRBD2. The J segment lost 3 bases and the V segment lost 3 bases, leaving 4 bases of the junction unmatched. This CDR3 has 14 residues. Germline loops: CDR1 SGHSN, CDR2 HYEKVE. Partial CDR3 DNA: TGTGCCAGCTCTTCCGACTGGGGACAAGACACCCAGTAC. Amino acid sequence: CASSSDWGQDTQY. The CDR3 in its entirety is CASSSDWGQDTQYF.

Only a few counts were recorded for this clone. Gene names are the mouse ones. The observed sequence ends 1 residue before the CDR3 terminus, with the missing tail filled in from the germline J gene. The chain links TRBV3 to TRBJ2-1, with 8 bases matching TRBD2. V dropped 3 bases and J dropped 1; count of bases not matched to a gene: 2. CDR3 length equals 15 residues. The germline V gene encodes CDR1 SNHLY and CDR2 FYNGKV (reference sequence). The DNA read from the CDR3 is TGTGCCAGCAGCTTGGGACTGGTAAACTATGCTGAGCAGTTC. As protein: CASSLGLVNYAEQF. The full-length CDR3 reads as CASSLGLVNYAEQFF.

To note about this clone: Germline and genes here are mouse. Partial CDR3 DNA: TGTGCAAGCAGCTTAGAGGCAGGGGAGGACACCCAGTAC. It codes for CASSLEAGEDTQY. The full CDR3 sequence reads CASSLEAGEDTQYF. V and J are TRBV16 and TRBJ2-5, with a weak D call TRBD1 (6 bases). The CDR3 is cut off 1 residue early in the read; its end comes from the germline J gene. CDR1 is SGHSA and CDR2 is FRNQAP in the germline V gene. The V end was cut by 0 bases, the J end by 6 bases, with 10 bases between. The CDR3 spans 14 residues.

The sample holds a few counts of this clone. Gene names are mouse gene names. This CDR3 is CASSDWGSQNTLYF. CDR3 DNA (partial): TGTGCCAGCAGTGACTGGGGTAGTCAAAACACCTTGTAC. The chain employs TRBV19 and TRBJ2-4; TRBD2 agrees at 8 bases. The read finishes 1 residue shy of the CDR3 end, and the germline J gene is used to complete it. Looked up from germline, CDR1 is FNHDT and CDR2 is SITEND (reference sequence). CDR3 size: 14 residues. V dropped 4 bases and J dropped 0; count of bases not matched to a gene: 1.

This clone was counted a few times. The listed genes are named as in mouse. The CDR3 extends 1 residue past the end of the read, so its final part is completed from the germline J gene. The chain carries TRBV3 and TRBJ1-4, with 9 bases lining up with TRBD1. V lost 5 bases to trimming and J lost 4 bases; unmatched junction nucleotides: 5. CDR1 and CDR2 (germline): SNHLY, FYNGKV (reference sequence). The CDR3 runs to 15 residues. Incomplete CDR3 DNA: TGTGCCAGCAGCCCCCCGGGACAGGGCAACGAAAGATTATTT. It codes for CASSPPGQGNERLF. The CDR3 reads in full as CASSPPGQGNERLFF.

This clone has just a few counts. Mouse germline and gene names are used. The CDR3 end falls 1 residue outside the read, so it is completed with the germline J gene. The V and J genes are TRBV2 and TRBJ1-6; D ambiguous. TRBJ1-6 is flagged as an ORF with uncertain function. Trimming shortened V by 0 bases and J by 3 bases, and 6 bases separated the two germline ends. This CDR3 has 15 residues. Germline CDR1 and CDR2: LGHNA and YSYQKL. The DNA read from the CDR3 is TGTGCCAGCAGCCAAGAACCGATCTATAATTCGCCCCTCTAC. It yields the protein CASSQEPIYNSPLY. The entire CDR3 sequence reads CASSQEPIYNSPLYF.

Comment on this clone: Genes and germline are mouse. The read halts 1 residue ahead of the CDR3 end, with the missing end drawn from the germline J gene. At the DNA level, this CDR3 is encoded by other sequences in the same sample as well. The chain combines TRBV26 with TRBJ2-4; D gene unclear. The CDR3 has 13 residues. Germline V lookup: CDR1 KGHPV, CDR2 FQNQEV (reference sequence). Trimming took off 2 bases at V and 0 bases at J, with 3 bases between the two ends. The sequenced part of the CDR3 DNA is TGTGCCAGCAGTCTGGGCAGTCAAAACACCTTGTAC. It specifies CASSLGSQNTLY. The full CDR3 protein reads CASSLGSQNTLYF.

With respect to this clone: Gene names are the mouse ones. The read finishes 1 residue shy of the CDR3 end, and the germline J gene is used to complete it. The chain joins TRBV26 to TRBJ2-4, with D hard to call. There are 12 residues in the CDR3. Germline assignment: CDR1 KGHPV and CDR2 FQNQEV (reference sequence). The V gene lost 6 bases and the J gene lost 7 bases, with 11 bases spanning the gap. CDR3 DNA (partial): TGTGCCAGCAGACGACGGCAGGACACCTTGTAC. Its translation: CASRRRQDTLY. The CDR3 in its entirety is CASRRRQDTLYF.

About this clone: Gene names follow the mouse nomenclature. Coverage ceases 1 residue before the CDR3 finishes, and the germline J gene fills in the end. The rearrangement joins TRBV16 to TRBJ1-5; TRBD1 matches 9 bases. Germline V gene data show CDR1 as SGHSA and CDR2 as FRNQAP. J gave up 2 bases and V 5 bases, and 1 base lay outside the gene matches. The CDR3 is 14 residues long. This CDR3 is CASSRTGDNQAPLF. The CDR3 bases that were read are TGTGCAAGCAGCAGGACAGGGGACAACCAGGCTCCGCTT.

The sample holds one count of this clone. Genes and germline are mouse. The read terminates 1 residue ahead of where the CDR3 ends, so the germline J gene completes it. The chain employs TRBV26 and TRBJ1-1; possible D gene TRBD1, 6 bases. Trimming cost V 6 bases and J 2 bases, with 13 bases left between them. Germline V gene sequence: CDR1 KGHPV, CDR2 FQNQEV (reference sequence). This CDR3 is built from 14 residues. Incomplete CDR3 DNA: TGTGCCAGCAGGAGAACAGGGTTCAACACAGAAGTCTTC. Translating it yields CASRRTGFNTEVF. The whole CDR3 protein is CASRRTGFNTEVFF.

For this clone: Gene names refer to mouse genes. CDR3 DNA, as far as it was read: TGTGCCAGCAGTCTGTCTGCAGGGGGCGGCACCGGGCAGCTCTAC. Residues: CASSLSAGGGTGQLY. The CDR3, in full, reads CASSLSAGGGTGQLYF. The V and J genes are TRBV26 and TRBJ2-2; TRBD1 agrees at 8 bases. With the read ending 1 residue before the CDR3 end, the germline J gene is used to fill in that end. Trimming cost V 0 bases and J 4 bases; bases outside gene matches: 4. The CDR3 is 16 amino acids. Germline lookup yields CDR1 KGHPV and CDR2 FQNQEV (reference sequence).

In the case of this clone: Mouse germline and gene names are used. The read gets to within 1 residue of the CDR3 end, and the germline J gene fills in the rest. The chain combines TRBV26 with TRBJ1-1; 12 nucleotides align to TRBD1. The CDR3 is made up of 14 amino acids. V shed 6 bases, J shed 7 bases, and the junction held 6 bases outside the gene matches. Germline V CDR1 and CDR2: KGHPV, FQNQEV (reference sequence). CDR3 bases read: TGTGCCAGCAGCCGGGGACAGGGGGCAGGAGAAGTCTTC. This gives the protein CASSRGQGAGEVF. The CDR3 in its entirety is CASSRGQGAGEVFF.

To note about this clone: These gene names are mouse names. The CDR3 is cut off 1 residue early in the read; its end comes from the germline J gene. The gene calls are TRBV23 and TRBJ2-4; TRBD1, the table's D call, lacks a check against the DNA. CDR1 KGHTA and CDR2 FQNQQP come from the germline V gene. This CDR3 spans 14 amino acids. The DNA read from the CDR3 is TGCTCCAGCAGTCAGACAGGGGGCCAAAACACCTTGTAC. Amino acids: CSSSQTGGQNTLY. The whole CDR3 protein reads CSSSQTGGQNTLYF.

Worth noting for this clone: Gene names and germline refer to mouse. The read halts 1 residue ahead of the CDR3 end, with the missing end drawn from the germline J gene. The chain uses TRBV16 and TRBJ2-5, with 10 bases lining up with TRBD2. This CDR3 is 17 amino acids long. The germline V gene has CDR1 SGHSA and CDR2 FRNQAP. V shed 4 bases and J 0 bases; nucleotides not matched to a gene: 7. CDR3 residues: CASSSPGLGFNQDTQYF. The covered CDR3 bases are TGTGCAAGCAGCTCTCCGGGACTGGGGTTTAACCAAGACACCCAGTAC.

Regarding this clone: Genes and germline are mouse. The CDR3 is CASTGQAEVFF. The sequenced CDR3 bases are TGTGCTAGCACGGGACAGGCAGAAGTCTTC. The rearrangement links TRBV29 to TRBJ1-1; 8 nucleotides match TRBD1. The read stops 1 residue short of the end of the CDR3; the missing end is completed from the germline J gene. Per the germline V gene, CDR1 is MSHET and CDR2 is SYDVDS. CDR3 size: 11 residues. V was clipped by 7 bases and J by 6 bases; unmatched bases: 1.